These 18 T cell receptor beta chains were all obtained from the same sample, sequenced in a study of blood T cell repertoires in COVID-19. TCRdb's copy holds only in-frame clones and misses some; the assay was immunoSEQ multiplex PCR. This sample has around 240,000 clones, with about 79% found just once. Sequenced: peripheral blood. The receptor source for this set is a woman between 40 and 55 years old who had recovered from COVID-19.

This rearrangement joins TRBV9 to TRBJ2-1, with a weak D call TRBD2 (6 bases). Per the germline V gene, CDR1 is SGDLS and CDR2 is YYNGEE. The V end lost 4 bases, the J end lost 2 bases, and 13 bases lay between the germline ends. The CDR3 totals 15 residues. In DNA, the CDR3 is TGTGCCAGCAGCACTTCCTCTAGCGCCTACAATGAGCAGTTCTTC. Translated: CASSTSSSAYNEQFF.

The rearrangement uses TRBV11-2 and TRBJ2-2; no definite D call. Germline loops: CDR1 SGHAT, CDR2 FQNNGV. V was pared by 3 bases and J by 6 bases, with 5 bases between. The CDR3 has 12 residues. Written as DNA, the CDR3 is TGTGCCAGCAGCTTCCCCTCCGGGGAGCTGTTTTTT. Amino acids: CASSFPSGELFF.

The chain employs TRBV28 and TRBJ2-7, with D perhaps matching TRBD2 (7 bases). The CDR3 is made up of 16 amino acids. Trimming cost V 8 bases and J 4 bases, with 24 bases left between them. Looked up from germline, CDR1 is MDHEN and CDR2 is SYDVKM. CDR3 sequence reads: CASFEPRGGPPYEQYF. CDR3 sequence (DNA): TGTGCCAGCTTCGAACCAAGGGGGGGCCCGCCTTACGAGCAGTACTTC.

V usage is TRBV10-3 and J usage is TRBJ2-7; D is unresolved. Trimming removed 2 bases from V and 5 bases from J, with 13 bases in between. The CDR3 has 14 amino acids. The germline V gene has CDR1 ENHRY and CDR2 SYGVKD. CDR3: CAISERQIADEQYF. The CDR3 DNA reads as TGTGCCATCAGTGAGAGGCAGATAGCCGACGAGCAGTACTTC.

The rearrangement joins TRBV4-3 to TRBJ1-2; no firm D call. The CDR3 loop spans 16 amino acids. V dropped 4 bases and J dropped 3 bases, with 18 bases sitting between them. Germline values: CDR1 LGHNA, CDR2 YSLEER. CDR3 nucleotides: TGCGCCAGCAGCCCGTCGACGGGAACAGCTTACTATGGCTACACCTTC. Amino acids: CASSPSTGTAYYGYTF.

A single count supports this clone. V usage is TRBV10-3 and J usage is TRBJ1-1; D gene ambiguous. Germline V CDR1 and CDR2: ENHRY, SYGVKD. There are 16 residues in the CDR3. With 0 bases removed from V and 10 bases from J, the gap between germline ends came to 21 bases. In DNA, the CDR3 is TGTGCCATCAGTGAGTCTCTAATCCGTACTACGAGTGGAGCTTTCTTT. As protein: CAISESLIRTTSGAFF.

The rearrangement joins TRBV6-1 to TRBJ1-2; 10 bases are a match to TRBD1. V lost 1 base and J lost 8; bases outside the gene matches: 7. The germline CDR1 and CDR2 sequences are MNHNS and SASEGT. The CDR3 sequence is 15 residues long. The CDR3 is CASSEGGTGDGGYTF. The CDR3 DNA is TGTGCCAGCAGTGAAGGTGGGACAGGGGATGGAGGCTACACCTTC.

The chain links TRBV9 to TRBJ1-4; D remains ambiguous. Germline loops: CDR1 SGDLS, CDR2 YYNGEE. This CDR3 has 14 amino acids. Deletions cut 4 bases from V and 0 bases from J, with 7 bases between. The CDR3 here is CASSPLSTNEKLFF. The CDR3 DNA sequence: TGTGCCAGCAGCCCACTTTCAACTAATGAAAAACTGTTTTTT.

This clone was seen once. V usage is TRBV9 and J usage is TRBJ1-1; 8 bases are shared with TRBD1. This CDR3 comprises 13 residues. Germline V gives CDR1 SGDLS, CDR2 YYNGEE. V was clipped by 3 bases and J by 5 bases; unmatched bases: 3. DNA for the CDR3: TGTGCCAGCAGCGCACAGGGGGGAACTGAAGCTTTCTTT. Translated: CASSAQGGTEAFF.

V and J are TRBV6-5 and TRBJ1-6; 7 bases are shared with TRBD1. The CDR3 spans 16 residues. V shed 4 bases and J 4 bases; nucleotides not matched to a gene: 7. Germline V gene lookup returns CDR1 MNHEY and CDR2 SVGAGI. CDR3 sequence reads: CASSSATGNYNSPLHF. In DNA, the CDR3 is TGTGCCAGCAGTTCCGCGACAGGGAATTATAATTCACCCCTCCACTTT.

Points on this clone: Other DNA sequences in the same sample also yield this CDR3. This rearrangement joins TRBV10-3 to TRBJ2-5; D gene uncertain. Trimming stripped 0 bases from V and 5 bases from J, with 10 bases between. The CDR3 contains 14 residues. Germline V CDR1 and CDR2: ENHRY, SYGVKD. The CDR3 sequence is CAISESTGGETQYF. CDR3 sequence (DNA): TGTGCCATCAGTGAGTCGACGGGTGGGGAGACCCAGTACTTC.

V usage is TRBV5-1 and J usage is TRBJ2-3, with TRBD2 matching over 9 bases. The CDR3 is 17 amino acids. Germline V lookup: CDR1 SGHRS, CDR2 YFSETQ. The V segment lost 2 bases and the J segment 0 bases; nucleotides outside the gene matches: 7. In DNA, the CDR3 is TGCGCCAGCAGCTTAGGACTAGCGCTCACTAGCACAGATACGCAGTATTTT. Translating gives CASSLGLALTSTDTQYF.

V usage is TRBV3-1 (or the pseudogene TRBV3-2) and J usage is TRBJ1-6; TRBD1 is a possible D gene (6 bases). This CDR3 has 14 amino acids. V shed 1 base and J shed 14 bases, with 15 bases lying between them. CDR1 is LGHDT and CDR2 is YNNKEL in the germline V gene (reference sequence). The CDR3 is CASSQATGQRTLHF. As DNA, the CDR3 is TGTGCCAGCAGCCAAGCAACAGGACAGCGCACCCTCCACTTT.

The V call is TRBV30, the J call TRBJ1-1; D unresolved. Trimming removed 0 bases at V and 6 bases at J, with 8 bases between. CDR3 size: 12 residues. Per the germline V gene, CDR1 is GTSNPN and CDR2 is SVGIG (reference sequence). In DNA form, the CDR3 reads TGTGCCTGGAGTGTACTAAGCGCTGAAGCTTTCTTT. It encodes CAWSVLSAEAFF.

The CDR3 sequence is CASSRDTLNTEAFF. The CDR3 DNA sequence: TGTGCCAGCAGCCGGGACACACTGAACACTGAAGCTTTCTTT. This chain uses TRBV7-8 with TRBJ1-1; TRBD1 might be the D (6 bases). The CDR3 contains 14 residues. V was trimmed by 5 bases and J by 0 bases, leaving 10 bases between them. Germline V gene sequence: CDR1 SGHVS, CDR2 FQNEAQ.

J is TRBJ1-1 and V is TRBV11-2, with D uncertain. The V gene's germline CDR1 is SGHAT and CDR2 FQNNGV. V lost 3 bases to trimming and J lost 0 bases, with 5 bases between them. The CDR3 sequence is 13 residues long. In DNA, the CDR3 is TGTGCCAGCAGCTTGACTATGAACACTGAAGCTTTCTTT. The encoded protein is CASSLTMNTEAFF.

This sequence joins TRBV5-5 and TRBJ2-7, with TRBD1 matching 12 bases. CDR3 length: 17 amino acids. The trim removed 3 bases at V and 0 bases at J, leaving 7 bases unmatched. The germline CDR1 and CDR2 sequences are SGHKS and YYEKEE (reference sequence). CDR3 in DNA: TGTGCCAGCAGCTCGGGACAGGGGGCCATTCACTCCTACGAGCAGTACTTC. This translates into CASSSGQGAIHSYEQYF.

The CDR3 DNA follows: TGTGCCAGCAGCTTCCACACAGATACGCAGTATTTT. It encodes CASSFHTDTQYF. The chain joins TRBV11-3 to TRBJ2-3; D is ambiguous. Germline V gene lookup returns CDR1 SGHNT and CDR2 YENEEA. The germline V and J ends were trimmed by 3 bases and 2 bases, with 3 bases remaining between them. The CDR3 spans 12 residues.